This TCR beta chain is drawn from a study of T cells in Graves' hyperthyroidism and ophthalmopathy. Study summary: Blood from the periphery was taken at initial diagnosis, before any treatment.

This clonotype has ten or more counts. Amplified regions were TCR beta CDR3 sequences from RNA transcripts. The study used the HTBI primer set for a first-round RT-PCR of the TCR CDR3. A single record per CDR3 protein comes from TCRdb applying MiXCR to the multiplex PCR reads. The sample holds around 450,000 distinct CDR3 sequences, 15% to 19% seen once. This CDR3 region has 14 residues. Germline CDR1 reads MNHEY; CDR2 reads SVGAGI. Trimming stripped 9 bases from V and 3 bases from J, with 15 bases between. Diagnoses used clinical symptoms, serum thyroxine and TRAb, thyroid ultrasound and orbital computed tomography.

Sequencing used blood. The TCR comes from a woman between 18 and 29 years old with Graves' hyperthyroidism. The rearrangement uses TRBV6-5 and TRBJ1-5; D gene unclear. CDR3 amino acids: CASNRGHINQPQHF. In DNA form, the CDR3 reads TGTGCCAGTAACAGAGGGCATATCAATCAGCCCCAGCATTTT.